This T cell receptor (beta chain) was obtained from a study of T-cell memory formation after mild COVID-19. Findings and caveats of the study: Contracting CD4+ clones lay largely in CM and EM, with CD8+ ones residing in EMRA.

This clonotype was seen only a few times. Its antigen is still unknown. With V trimmed by 0 bases and J by 5 bases, 2 bases remained unmatched. CDR1 and CDR2 from the germline V gene are LNHNV and YYDKDF (reference sequence). This CDR3 region has 15 residues. From the 5' RACE reads, TCRdb called clonotypes with MiXCR, one entry per CDR3 protein. This repertoire shows around 310,000 distinct CDR3 sequences, around 15% found once; its top ten account for around 20%. The receptor was derived from a man in his late teens or twenties who had mild COVID-19 (a few samples of this study predate the infection). Cell type and time point are not known. The chain is built from TRBV15 and TRBJ1-4; 8 positions match TRBD1. Sequencing was carried out using PBMCs or a T cell subset sorted from them (not recorded which). The CDR3 bases are TGTGCCACCAGCAGAGAGGACAGGGTAAATGAAAAACTGTTTTTT. Encoded protein: CATSREDRVNEKLFF.